The 29 T cell receptor beta chains below were found in one sample sequenced in a study of blood T cells in healthy people across ages. For the second PCR, which ran for roughly 7 to 11 cycles, a sample-barcoded 5' primer and a J-beta primer mix were used. MiXCR, applied by TCRdb to the 5' RACE reads, yields one record per CDR3 protein. The sample includes around 1,800,000 distinct CDR3 sequences, approximately 39% of them seen just once. The source material was blood. The receptors here all came from a human donor in good health.

This chain joins TRBV5-6 and TRBJ2-5; no clear D gene. Germline V gives CDR1 SGHDT, CDR2 YYEEEE. Trimming stripped 4 bases from V and 0 bases from J, with 10 bases between. This CDR3 spans 14 amino acids. The CDR3 loop is CASSRGRYQETQYF. As DNA, the CDR3 is TGTGCCAGCAGCCGCGGACGGTACCAAGAGACCCAGTACTTC.

This clonotype was counted only a few times. The chain links TRBV6-1 to TRBJ1-5, with unresolved D. V was cut by 2 bases and J by 3 bases, with 8 bases left in between. Germline assignment: CDR1 MNHNS and CDR2 SASEGT. The CDR3 spans 14 residues. The CDR3 DNA reads TGTGCCAGCAGTGAAAGAGCAGACAATCAGCCCCAGCATTTT. Translating gives CASSERADNQPQHF.

V and J are TRBV28 and TRBJ1-1; D is unclear. CDR3 length: 16 amino acids. V lost 11 bases to trimming and J lost 3 bases, with 25 bases between them. Germline V gives CDR1 MDHEN, CDR2 SYDVKM. The CDR3 coding sequence is TGTGCCGGTAAAACGGCTTCTCCGTCTCGGGACACTGAAGCTTTCTTT. This sequence encodes CAGKTASPSRDTEAFF.

This chain uses TRBV6-2 or TRBV6-3 with TRBJ2-1; 10 nucleotides match TRBD2. V was clipped by 3 bases and J by 8 bases; unmatched bases: 16. This CDR3 spans 18 amino acids. The germline CDR1 and CDR2 sequences are MNHEY and SVGEGT. CDR3 nucleotides: TGTGCCAGCAGTTATTATCCCGGGACTAGCGTACTAAGTGATGAGCAGTTCTTC. Translation gives CASSYYPGTSVLSDEQFF.

This clonotype was observed many times. The chain employs TRBV7-9 and TRBJ2-7; the D gene is possibly TRBD1 (5 bases). The CDR3 totals 13 residues. V lost 1 base and J 3 bases, leaving 7 bases between the germline ends. Germline CDR1 SEHNR, CDR2 FQNEAQ (reference sequence). CDR3 sequence reads: CASSLGTHYEQYF. In nucleotides, the CDR3 is TGTGCCAGCAGCTTAGGGACACACTACGAGCAGTACTTC.

The rearrangement links TRBV28 to TRBJ1-2; weak D call: TRBD1 (6 bases). The CDR3 has 18 residues. Germline assignment: CDR1 MDHEN and CDR2 SYDVKM. V lost 6 bases to trimming and J lost 7 bases, with 30 bases between them. The CDR3 is CASSPPQFQVDSLCGYTF. Written as DNA, the CDR3 is TGTGCCAGCAGCCCCCCGCAATTCCAAGTGGACAGTTTGTGTGGCTACACCTTC.

J is TRBJ2-2 and V is TRBV7-9; no firm D call. The V end lost 6 bases, the J end lost 9 bases, and 8 bases lay between the germline ends. CDR3 size: 11 residues. Germline CDR1 and CDR2: SEHNR and FQNEAQ (reference sequence). Here the CDR3 reads CASRSFRELFF. As DNA, the CDR3 is TGTGCCAGCAGGTCCTTCAGGGAGCTGTTTTTT.

This rearrangement joins TRBV12-3 or TRBV12-4 to TRBJ2-5; 9 bases align to TRBD2. The CDR3 covers 17 residues. The V gene end was trimmed by 6 bases and the J gene end by 5 bases; junction bases not matched to a gene: 16. CDR3: CASSVGVSGSALETQYF. CDR3 DNA: TGTGCCAGCAGCGTAGGTGTTAGCGGGAGCGCTTTGGAGACCCAGTACTTC.

This clonotype was recorded many times. V usage is TRBV27 and J usage is TRBJ2-4; 7 bases map to TRBD1. The DNA end is more similar to TRBJ2-7, so the J call may be wrong. CDR1 MNHEY and CDR2 SMNVEV come from the germline V gene (reference sequence). This CDR3 spans 13 amino acids. The CDR3 bases are TGTGCCAGCAGTTGGACAGGTGGTAACGAGCAGTACTTC. Amino acid sequence: CASSWTGGNEQYF.

V is TRBV7-2 and J is TRBJ1-1; TRBD1 agrees at 10 bases. This CDR3 spans 18 amino acids. Looked up from germline, CDR1 is SGHTA and CDR2 is FQGNSA. The junction had 9 bases not matched to a gene; V was cut back by 1 base and J by 1 base. CDR3 amino acids: CASSLGLGDRGRNTEAFF. The DNA of the CDR3 is TGTGCCAGCAGCTTAGGTTTGGGGGACAGGGGAAGGAACACTGAAGCTTTCTTT.

The CDR3 region has the DNA TGTGCCAGCAGCGTAGCTCCGGGGGGGTGGACGGCTGGAAACACCATATATTTT. Translated: CASSVAPGGWTAGNTIYF. This chain connects TRBV9 to TRBJ1-3; the D gene is possibly TRBD1 (5 bases). This CDR3 contains 18 residues. Trimming left V 0 bases short and J 2 bases short, with 18 bases between. Germline lookup yields CDR1 SGDLS and CDR2 YYNGEE.

The chain combines TRBV20-1 with TRBJ2-5; D not certain. Trimming removed 5 bases from V and 3 bases from J, with 13 bases in between. The CDR3 runs to 13 residues. Germline CDR1 DFQATT, CDR2 SNEGSKA (reference sequence). Here the CDR3 reads CSAPDWAKETQYF. The CDR3 DNA is TGCAGTGCTCCTGACTGGGCCAAAGAGACCCAGTACTTC.

The chain links TRBV27 to TRBJ1-1; perhaps TRBD1 as D (6 bases). Between the trimmed V and J ends, which lost 8 bases and 9 bases, there was a span of 16 bases. Germline V gene data show CDR1 as MNHEY and CDR2 as SMNVEV (reference sequence). CDR3 length: 12 amino acids. In DNA, the CDR3 is TGTGCCAGCCGATTCCCCCAGGGGAAAGCTTTCTTT. Its protein is CASRFPQGKAFF.

The V gene is TRBV6-1, the J gene TRBJ1-2; no definite D call. This CDR3 region has 14 residues. Trimming removed 11 bases at V and 3 bases at J, with 19 bases between. The V gene's germline CDR1 is MNHNS and CDR2 SASEGT. The CDR3 protein is CASIVASGDYGYTF. In nucleotides, the CDR3 is TGTGCCTCCATAGTGGCATCTGGGGACTATGGCTACACCTTC.

J is TRBJ2-7 and V is TRBV20-1; no firm D call. The CDR3 extends over 14 amino acids. The V end was cut by 0 bases, the J end by 3 bases, with 12 bases between. Germline CDR1 and CDR2: DFQATT and SNEGSKA (reference sequence). CDR3: CSARDTQRYYEQYF. CDR3 DNA sequence: TGCAGTGCTAGAGACACCCAACGATACTACGAGCAGTACTTC.

V usage is TRBV7-2 and J usage is TRBJ2-3; D might be TRBD1 (6 bases). This CDR3 is 18 amino acids long. Looked up from germline, CDR1 is SGHTA and CDR2 is FQGNSA. V was trimmed by 1 base and J by 6 bases, leaving 23 bases between them. CDR3 loop: CASSLVFQGRLPQDTQYF. CDR3 bases: TGTGCCAGCAGCTTAGTGTTCCAGGGGCGCTTACCTCAGGATACGCAGTATTTT.

The genes are TRBV5-6 and TRBJ1-1; no definite D call. CDR3 length equals 15 residues. CDR1 and CDR2 (germline): SGHDT, YYEEEE. Trimming cost V 3 bases and J 1 base, with 13 bases left between them. CDR3 sequence reads: CASSSPGLGNTEAFF. In DNA, the CDR3 is TGTGCCAGCAGCTCCCCTGGACTTGGGAACACTGAAGCTTTCTTT. Drawing the rest from reference TRBV5-6 and TRBJ1-1, the complete variable domain is DAGVTQSPTHLIKTRGQQVTLRCSPKSGHDTVSWYQQALGQGPQFIFQYYEEEERQRGNFPDRFSGHQFPNYSSELNVNALLLGDSALYLCASSSPGLGNTEAFFGQGTRLTVV.

V gene TRBV12-3 or TRBV12-4 combines with J gene TRBJ2-3, with D perhaps TRBD1 or TRBD2 (5 bases each). The CDR3 contains 15 residues. The germline V and J ends were trimmed by 5 bases and 7 bases, with 19 bases remaining between them. CDR3 nucleotides: TGTGCCAGCAGTCACAGGACTGGCCCTCAGAATACGCAGTATTTT. Protein: CASSHRTGPQNTQYF.

This clonotype was recorded a few times. The chain joins TRBV4-1 to TRBJ1-4; possibly TRBD1 for D (6 bases). The V gene lost 1 base and the J gene lost 7 bases, with 13 bases spanning the gap. The germline gives CDR1 MGHRA, CDR2 YSYEKL. This CDR3 has 15 amino acids. The CDR3 bases are TGCGCCAGCAGCCAAGTACAGGGTTCCGTTGAAAAACTGTTTTTT. It yields the protein CASSQVQGSVEKLFF.

This chain connects TRBV6-1 to TRBJ2-5; D not resolved. The better agreement between TRBJ2-7 and the DNA end casts doubt on the J call. This CDR3 is built from 15 residues. Per the germline V gene, CDR1 is MNHNS and CDR2 is SASEGT. For the CDR3, the DNA is TGTGCCAGCAGTGAAGTTCAACCCTCTCCCTACGAGCAGTACTTC. Amino acids: CASSEVQPSPYEQYF.

This chain joins TRBV13 and TRBJ1-1; 7 nucleotides line up with TRBD1. The CDR3 loop spans 12 amino acids. V shed 8 bases and J 3 bases; nucleotides not matched to a gene: 3. Germline V lookup: CDR1 PRHDT, CDR2 FYEKMQ (reference sequence). The CDR3 nucleotides read TGTGCCAGCGGTCAGGGGGACACTGAAGCTTTCTTT. It translates to CASGQGDTEAFF.

The chain links TRBV13 to TRBJ1-2; a possible D gene is TRBD1 (6 bases). Looked up from germline, CDR1 is PRHDT and CDR2 is FYEKMQ (reference sequence). Trimming removed 8 bases from V and 0 bases from J, with 22 bases in between. This CDR3 has 17 residues. CDR3 bases: TGTGCCAGCGAGGGTCTTATCGAAGGGGGGGCTAACTATGGCTACACCTTC. Protein: CASEGLIEGGANYGYTF.

J is TRBJ1-2 and V is TRBV29-1, with D maybe TRBD1 (5 bases). The germline V gene has CDR1 SQVTM and CDR2 ANQGSEA. Trimming took 7 bases from V and 2 from J, leaving 11 bases between them. The CDR3 contains 12 residues. The CDR3 loop reads CSGLQENYGYTF. The CDR3 DNA is TGCAGCGGCCTACAGGAGAACTATGGCTACACCTTC.

This clonotype was seen only a few times. The rearrangement links TRBV20-1 to TRBJ2-5, with D tentatively TRBD1 or TRBD2 (5 bases each). The CDR3 loop spans 14 amino acids. V was shortened by 0 bases and J by 4 bases, with 12 bases between the two germline ends. The germline CDR1 and CDR2 sequences are DFQATT and SNEGSKA (reference sequence). The CDR3 region has the DNA TGCAGTGCTAGAGAAACTCTGGGGACAGAGACCCAGTACTTC. Translated: CSARETLGTETQYF.

The CDR3, as DNA: TGCAGTGCTCCGGGACAGGGGGTTACTGAAGCTTTCTTT. It codes for CSAPGQGVTEAFF. The rearrangement uses TRBV20-1 and TRBJ1-1; 11 nucleotides line up with TRBD1. V lost 5 bases to trimming and J lost 5 bases; unmatched junction nucleotides: 4. CDR1 and CDR2 from the germline V gene are DFQATT and SNEGSKA (reference sequence). The CDR3 has 13 amino acids.

The gene calls are TRBV7-3 and TRBJ1-1, with unresolved D. CDR3 length: 13 residues. CDR1 and CDR2 from the germline V gene are SGHTA and FQGTGA. V shed 0 bases and J shed 6 bases, with 8 bases lying between them. DNA for the CDR3: TGTGCCAGCAGCTTAACCGGGAGGGCTGAAGCTTTCTTT. The encoded protein is CASSLTGRAEAFF.

This clonotype showed up just once. A read error is possible here, since a much larger clone lies one base away. The chain employs TRBV10-3 and TRBJ1-5, with 8 bases matching TRBD1. The CDR3 consists of 13 residues. V lost 6 bases, J lost 5 bases, and 3 bases stayed unmatched. Germline values: CDR1 ENHRY, CDR2 SYGVKD. The CDR3 here is CAISPQGDQPQHF. In nucleotides, the CDR3 is TGTGCCATCAGCCCACAGGGGGATCAGCCCCAGCATTTT.

This clonotype was picked up many times. A junction boundary mismatches the germline segment, possibly from a read error. The chain uses TRBV5-1 and TRBJ2-5; 12 bases agree with TRBD2. Germline V gives CDR1 SGHRS, CDR2 YFSETQ. The CDR3 has 15 amino acids. CDR3 amino acids: CASSLGLAGQETQYF. Here the CDR3 DNA reads TGTGCCAGCAGCTTGGGACTAGCGGGCCAAGAGACCCAGTACTTC.

This clonotype was counted a few times. This may stem from a read error, because a much larger clone lies one nucleotide away. The chain links TRBV7-3 to TRBJ2-3; the D is unclear. The CDR3 loop spans 13 amino acids. Trimming pared 5 bases from V and 1 base from J, leaving 7 bases between. Germline V CDR1 and CDR2: SGHTA, FQGTGA. CDR3 region: CASSEEGTDTQYF. CDR3 bases: TGTGCCAGCAGCGAAGAAGGCACAGATACGCAGTATTTT.